This T cell receptor (beta chain) was identified in a study of spatial heterogeneity in lung cancer. Study-wide results and caveats: Ubiquitous and regional nonsynonymous mutation counts were tracked by ubiquitous and regional expanded TCR counts, respectively. For expanded intratumoral alpha and beta TCRs, counts tracked tumor mutation counts.

TCRdb itself ran the 5' RACE reads through MiXCR, one entry per CDR3 protein. Found here are around 18,000 distinct CDR3 sequences, approximately 5% of them singletons; the top ten hold approximately 10%. This clonotype was recorded at least ten times. Its specificity is not known. This CDR3 is 13 amino acids long. Trimming removed 5 bases from V and 4 bases from J, with 8 bases in between. The germline CDR1 and CDR2 sequences are SGHTA and FQGNSA. Time point here: sample taken at primary tumor resection. The receptor was isolated from a female donor with early-stage non-small cell lung cancer. Sample: lung tumor tissue, taken at surgery. This chain joins TRBV7-2 and TRBJ2-2; no clear D gene. As DNA, the CDR3 is TGTGCCAGCAGCCGGCCCCCCACCGGGGAGCTGTTTTTT. It is translated as CASSRPPTGELFF.